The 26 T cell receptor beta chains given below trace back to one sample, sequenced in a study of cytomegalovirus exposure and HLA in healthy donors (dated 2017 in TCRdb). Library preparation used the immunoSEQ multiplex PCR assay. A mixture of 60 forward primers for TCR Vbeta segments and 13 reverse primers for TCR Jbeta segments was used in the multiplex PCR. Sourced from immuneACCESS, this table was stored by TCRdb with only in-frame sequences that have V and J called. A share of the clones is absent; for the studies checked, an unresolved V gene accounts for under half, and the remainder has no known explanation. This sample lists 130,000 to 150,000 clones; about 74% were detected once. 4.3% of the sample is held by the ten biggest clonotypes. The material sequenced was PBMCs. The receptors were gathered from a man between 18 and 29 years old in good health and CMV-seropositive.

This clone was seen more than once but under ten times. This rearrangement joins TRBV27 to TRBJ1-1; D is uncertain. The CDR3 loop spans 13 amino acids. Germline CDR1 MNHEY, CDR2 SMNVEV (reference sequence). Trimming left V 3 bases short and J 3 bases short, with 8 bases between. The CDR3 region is CASSLGSYTEAFF. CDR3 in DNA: TGTGCCAGCAGTTTGGGCAGTTACACTGAAGCTTTCTTT.

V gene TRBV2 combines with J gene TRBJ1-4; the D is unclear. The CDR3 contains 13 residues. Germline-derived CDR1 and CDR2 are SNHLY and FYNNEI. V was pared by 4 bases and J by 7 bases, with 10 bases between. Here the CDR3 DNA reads TGTGCCAGCAGTGGGAGGTGGGGTGAAAAACTGTTTTTT. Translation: CASSGRWGEKLFF.

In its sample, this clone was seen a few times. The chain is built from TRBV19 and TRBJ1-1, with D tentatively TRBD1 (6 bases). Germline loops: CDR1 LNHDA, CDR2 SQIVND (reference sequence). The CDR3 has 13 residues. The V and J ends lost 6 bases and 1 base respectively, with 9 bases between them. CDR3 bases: TGTGCCAGTAGGAAACAGGGGAACACTGAAGCTTTCTTT. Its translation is CASRKQGNTEAFF.

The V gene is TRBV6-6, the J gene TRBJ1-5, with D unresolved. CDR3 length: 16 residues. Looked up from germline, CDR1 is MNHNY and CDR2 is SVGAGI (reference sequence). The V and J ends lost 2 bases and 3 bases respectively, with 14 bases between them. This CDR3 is CASSYAPAGANQPQHF. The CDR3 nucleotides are TGTGCCAGCAGTTACGCTCCGGCGGGAGCCAATCAGCCCCAGCATTTT.

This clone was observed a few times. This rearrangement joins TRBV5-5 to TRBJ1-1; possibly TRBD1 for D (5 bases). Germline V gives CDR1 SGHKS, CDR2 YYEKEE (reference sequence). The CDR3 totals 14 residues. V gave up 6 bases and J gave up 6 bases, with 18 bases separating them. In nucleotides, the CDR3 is TGTGCCAGCACCCGGGGGAGGGATCCTCCTGAAGCTTTCTTT. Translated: CASTRGRDPPEAFF. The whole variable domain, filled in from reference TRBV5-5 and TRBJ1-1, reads DAGVTQSPTHLIKTRGQQVTLRCSPISGHKSVSWYQQVLGQGPQFIFQYYEKEERGRGNFPDRFSARQFPNYSSELNVNALLLGDSALYLCASTRGRDPPEAFFGQGTRLTVV.

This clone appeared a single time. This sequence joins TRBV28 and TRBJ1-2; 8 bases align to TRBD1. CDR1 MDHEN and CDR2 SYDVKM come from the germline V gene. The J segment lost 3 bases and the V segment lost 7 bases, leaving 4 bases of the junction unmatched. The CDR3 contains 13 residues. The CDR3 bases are TGTGCCAGCATCAAACAGGGGGACTATGGCTACACCTTC. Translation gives CASIKQGDYGYTF.

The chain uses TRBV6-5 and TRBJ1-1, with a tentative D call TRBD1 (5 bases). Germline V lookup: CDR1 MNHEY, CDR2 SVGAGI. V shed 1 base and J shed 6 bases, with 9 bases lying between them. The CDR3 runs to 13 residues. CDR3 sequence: CASSYFGGAEAFF. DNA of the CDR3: TGTGCCAGCAGTTACTTCGGGGGTGCTGAAGCTTTCTTT.

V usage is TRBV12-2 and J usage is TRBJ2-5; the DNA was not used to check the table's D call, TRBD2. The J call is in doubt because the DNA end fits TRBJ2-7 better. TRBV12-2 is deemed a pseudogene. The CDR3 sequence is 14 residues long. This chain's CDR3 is CATHGTASSYEQYF. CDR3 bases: TGTGCAACTCACGGGACTGCGAGCTCCTACGAGCAGTACTTC.

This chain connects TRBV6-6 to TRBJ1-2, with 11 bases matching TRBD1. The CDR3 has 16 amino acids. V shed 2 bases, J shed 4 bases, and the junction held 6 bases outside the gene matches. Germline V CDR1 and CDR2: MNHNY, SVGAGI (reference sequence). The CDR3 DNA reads TGTGCCAGCAGTTACCCGGACGGGACAGGGGGCTATGGCTACACCTTC. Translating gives CASSYPDGTGGYGYTF.

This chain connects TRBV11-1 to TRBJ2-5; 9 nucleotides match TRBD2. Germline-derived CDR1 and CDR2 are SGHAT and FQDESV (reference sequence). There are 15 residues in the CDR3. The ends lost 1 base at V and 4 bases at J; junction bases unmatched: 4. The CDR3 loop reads CASSLGGSGRETQYF. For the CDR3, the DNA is TGTGCCAGCAGCTTAGGTGGTAGCGGGAGAGAGACCCAGTACTTC.

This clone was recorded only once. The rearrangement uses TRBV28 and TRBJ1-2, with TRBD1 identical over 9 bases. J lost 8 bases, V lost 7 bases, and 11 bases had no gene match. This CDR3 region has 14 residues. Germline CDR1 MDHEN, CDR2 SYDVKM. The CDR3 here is CASTPGQGSKGYTF. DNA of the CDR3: TGTGCCAGCACCCCCGGACAGGGGTCAAAGGGCTACACCTTC.

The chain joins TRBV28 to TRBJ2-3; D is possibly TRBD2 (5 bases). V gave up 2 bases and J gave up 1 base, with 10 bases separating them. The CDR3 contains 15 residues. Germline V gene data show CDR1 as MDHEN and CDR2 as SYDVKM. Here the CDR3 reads CASSLPEGGTDTQYF. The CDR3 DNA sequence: TGTGCCAGCAGTTTACCCGAGGGTGGCACAGATACGCAGTATTTT.

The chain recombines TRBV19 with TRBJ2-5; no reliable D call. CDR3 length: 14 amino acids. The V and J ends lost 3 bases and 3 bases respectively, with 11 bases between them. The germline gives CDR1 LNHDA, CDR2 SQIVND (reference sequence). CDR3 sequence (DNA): TGTGCCAGTAGTATGCCCGCAGATAAAGAGACCCAGTACTTC. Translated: CASSMPADKETQYF.

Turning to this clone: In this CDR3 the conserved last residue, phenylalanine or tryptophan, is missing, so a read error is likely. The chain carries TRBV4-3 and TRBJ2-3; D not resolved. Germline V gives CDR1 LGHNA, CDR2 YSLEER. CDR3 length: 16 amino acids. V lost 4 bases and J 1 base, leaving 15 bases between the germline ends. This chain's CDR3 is CASSPVADRGTDTQYV. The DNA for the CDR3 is TGCGCCAGCAGCCCTGTTGCGGATAGGGGCACAGATACGCAGTATGTT.

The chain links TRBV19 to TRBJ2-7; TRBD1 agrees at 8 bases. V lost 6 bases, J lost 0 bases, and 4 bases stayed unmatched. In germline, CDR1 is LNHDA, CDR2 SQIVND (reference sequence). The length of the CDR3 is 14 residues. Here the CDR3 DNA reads TGTGCCAGTAGGTGGACAGGGAACTCCTACGAGCAGTACTTC. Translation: CASRWTGNSYEQYF.

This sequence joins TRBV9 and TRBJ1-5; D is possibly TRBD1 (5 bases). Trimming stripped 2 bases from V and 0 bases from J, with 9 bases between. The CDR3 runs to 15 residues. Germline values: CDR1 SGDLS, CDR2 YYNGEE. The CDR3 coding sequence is TGTGCCAGCAGCGTTAGCACAGGTAGCAATCAGCCCCAGCATTTT. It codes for CASSVSTGSNQPQHF.

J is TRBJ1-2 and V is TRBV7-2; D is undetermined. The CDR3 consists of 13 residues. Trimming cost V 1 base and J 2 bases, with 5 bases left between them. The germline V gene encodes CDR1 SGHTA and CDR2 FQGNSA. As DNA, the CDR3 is TGTGCCAGCAGCTTAGGACACAACTATGGCTACACCTTC. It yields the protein CASSLGHNYGYTF.

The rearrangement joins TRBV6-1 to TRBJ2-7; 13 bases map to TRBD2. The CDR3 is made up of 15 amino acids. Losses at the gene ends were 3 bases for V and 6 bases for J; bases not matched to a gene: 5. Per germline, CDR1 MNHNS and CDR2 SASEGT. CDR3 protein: CASSDPGLAGFEQYF. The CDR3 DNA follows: TGTGCCAGCAGTGACCCGGGACTAGCGGGGTTCGAGCAGTACTTC.

CDR3 sequence (DNA): TGTGCCAGCAGCTTACTGGGTGGGACAGCCTACAATGAGCAGTTCTTC. Translating gives CASSLLGGTAYNEQFF. This chain uses TRBV7-6 with TRBJ2-1; 7 bases are shared with TRBD1. CDR3 length: 16 residues. Germline V gene lookup returns CDR1 SGHVS and CDR2 FNYEAQ. Trimming took 2 bases from V and 2 from J; bases not matched to a gene: 6.

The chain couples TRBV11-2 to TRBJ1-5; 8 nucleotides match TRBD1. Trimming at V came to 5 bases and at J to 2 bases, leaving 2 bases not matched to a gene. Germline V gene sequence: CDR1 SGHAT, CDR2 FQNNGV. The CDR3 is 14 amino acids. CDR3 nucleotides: TGTGCCAGCAGCATGGACAGGGGCAATCAGCCCCAGCATTTT. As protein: CASSMDRGNQPQHF.

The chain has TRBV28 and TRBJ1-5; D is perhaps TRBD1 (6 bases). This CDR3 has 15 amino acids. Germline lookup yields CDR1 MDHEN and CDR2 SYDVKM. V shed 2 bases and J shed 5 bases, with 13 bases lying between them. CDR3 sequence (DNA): TGTGCCAGCAGTTTAGAGCCCAGGGGTGATCAGCCCCAGCATTTT. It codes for CASSLEPRGDQPQHF.

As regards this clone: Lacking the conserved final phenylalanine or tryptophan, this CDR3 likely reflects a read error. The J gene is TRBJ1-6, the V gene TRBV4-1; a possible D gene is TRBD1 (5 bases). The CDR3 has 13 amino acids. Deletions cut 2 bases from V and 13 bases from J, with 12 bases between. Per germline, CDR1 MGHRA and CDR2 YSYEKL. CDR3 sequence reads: CASSQTPGGPLHL. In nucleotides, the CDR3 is TGCGCCAGCAGCCAAACCCCGGGGGGTCCCCTCCACCTT.

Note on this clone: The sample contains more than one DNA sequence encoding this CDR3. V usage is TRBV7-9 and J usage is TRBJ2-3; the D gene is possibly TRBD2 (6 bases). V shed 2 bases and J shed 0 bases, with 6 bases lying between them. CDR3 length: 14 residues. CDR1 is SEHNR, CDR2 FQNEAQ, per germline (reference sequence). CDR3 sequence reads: CASSLSGSTDTQYF. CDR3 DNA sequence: TGTGCCAGCAGCTTAAGCGGGAGCACAGATACGCAGTATTTT.

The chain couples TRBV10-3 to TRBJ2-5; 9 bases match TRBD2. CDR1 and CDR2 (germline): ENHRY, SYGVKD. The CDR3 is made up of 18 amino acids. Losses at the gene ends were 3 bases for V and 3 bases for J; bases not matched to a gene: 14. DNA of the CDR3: TGTGCCATCAGTGAATCGGCTAGCGGGGCCGGGGGAAAAGAGACCCAGTACTTC. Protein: CAISESASGAGGKETQYF.

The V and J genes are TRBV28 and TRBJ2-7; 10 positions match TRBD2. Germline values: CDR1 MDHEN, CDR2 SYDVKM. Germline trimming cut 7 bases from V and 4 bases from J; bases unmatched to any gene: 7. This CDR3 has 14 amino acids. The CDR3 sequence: CASIGAGGRYEQYF. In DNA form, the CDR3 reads TGTGCCAGCATAGGAGCGGGAGGGCGGTACGAGCAGTACTTC. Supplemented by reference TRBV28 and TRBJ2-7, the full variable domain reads DVKVTQSSRYLVKRTGEKVFLECVQDMDHENMFWYRQDPGLGLRLIYFSYDVKMKEKGDIPEGYSVSREKKERFSLILESASTNQTSMYLCASIGAGGRYEQYFGPGTRLTVT.

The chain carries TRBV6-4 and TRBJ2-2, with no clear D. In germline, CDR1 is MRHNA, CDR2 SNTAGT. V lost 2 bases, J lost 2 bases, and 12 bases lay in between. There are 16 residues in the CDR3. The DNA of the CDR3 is TGTGCCAGCAGTGACGGGCGCTACCCCAACACCGGGGAGCTGTTTTTT. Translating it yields CASSDGRYPNTGELFF.